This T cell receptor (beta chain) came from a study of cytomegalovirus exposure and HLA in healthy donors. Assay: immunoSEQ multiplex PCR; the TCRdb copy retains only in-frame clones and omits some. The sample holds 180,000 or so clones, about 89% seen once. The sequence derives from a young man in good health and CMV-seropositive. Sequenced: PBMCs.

Here the CDR3 DNA reads TGCAGCGTTGTTCATGACGGGACTAACACCGGGGAGCTGTTTTTT. Translating it yields CSVVHDGTNTGELFF. This rearrangement joins TRBV29-1 to TRBJ2-2; weak D call: TRBD2 (6 bases). Germline values: CDR1 SQVTM, CDR2 ANQGSEA. This CDR3 contains 15 residues. V lost 4 bases and J 2 bases, leaving 14 bases between the germline ends.